Each of the 4 T cell receptor beta chains below was sequenced from the same sample in a study of cytomegalovirus exposure and HLA in healthy donors. The PCR used 60 Vbeta and 13 Jbeta primers. This table comes from immunoSEQ multiplex PCR, and its TCRdb copy is limited to in-frame clones, with some not included. The table has roughly 58,000 clones, under 90% seen once; the top ten hold about 4%. The sample was PBMCs. These receptors were collected from a woman aged 40 to 49 in good health and CMV-seronegative.

The genes are TRBV6-1 and TRBJ1-1; D uncertain. The germline V gene has CDR1 MNHNS and CDR2 SASEGT. Between the trimmed V and J ends, which lost 8 bases and 0 bases, there was a span of 10 bases. The CDR3 is 13 amino acids. CDR3 DNA: TGTGCCAGCGGAACAGCTCTGAACACTGAAGCTTTCTTT. This codes for CASGTALNTEAFF.

The V call is TRBV19, the J call TRBJ2-2; TRBD2 matches 14 bases. Germline V gene data show CDR1 as LNHDA and CDR2 as SQIVND (reference sequence). The CDR3 consists of 17 residues. The V gene end was trimmed by 6 bases and the J gene end by 8 bases; junction bases not matched to a gene: 11. The CDR3 nucleotides read TGTGCCAGTAGACTCGGGACTAGCGGGAGTGGAGGGGGGGAGCTGTTTTTT. It specifies CASRLGTSGSGGGELFF.

The chain has TRBV29-1 and TRBJ2-7; 9 positions match TRBD1. CDR1 and CDR2 (germline): SQVTM, ANQGSEA. The trim removed 3 bases at V and 3 bases at J, leaving 3 bases unmatched. CDR3 length equals 13 residues. This chain's CDR3 is CSVDMTGGYEQYF. CDR3 sequence (DNA): TGCAGCGTTGACATGACAGGGGGCTACGAGCAGTACTTC.

This chain uses TRBV4-3 with TRBJ1-2; weak D call: TRBD1 (5 bases). The CDR3 contains 15 residues. Trimming removed 1 base at V and 0 bases at J, with 9 bases between. Germline V gives CDR1 LGHNA, CDR2 YSLEER. The CDR3 is CASSQGQTANYGYTF. The CDR3 DNA is TGCGCCAGCAGCCAAGGACAGACTGCTAACTATGGCTACACCTTC.